This T cell receptor (beta chain) emerged from a study of PD-1 blockade in classical Hodgkin lymphoma. Repertoires were generated with immunoSEQ multiplex PCR, while TCRdb's copy carries only in-frame clones and drops some. The data contain some 40,000 clones, 75% to 85% of them seen just once; the ten biggest clones take up about a tenth. All the patients suffered relapse after autologous stem cell transplantation, and brentuximab vedotin exposure differed. Reported best responses ranged across complete response, partial response or progressive disease. This clone has just one count. Its antigen is unknown. Study-level results: At baseline, newly diagnosed patients reportedly showed less TCR diversity than healthy donors. Nivolumab starters within 1 year of ASCT were excluded. Patients who responded completely had about the same baseline diversity as newly diagnosed patients.

The CDR3 extends over 16 amino acids. CDR1 and CDR2 from the germline V gene are MDHEN and SYDVKM. Trimming removed 3 bases from V and 6 bases from J; junction bases left unmatched: 6. The V and J genes are TRBV28 and TRBJ2-5; 14 bases are shared with TRBD2. The clonotype originates from a human donor with classical Hodgkin lymphoma. The sample consisted of peripheral blood mononuclear cells (PBMCs), taken at baseline. CDR3 loop: CASSLMTSGRVQTQYF. The DNA for the CDR3 is TGTGCCAGCAGTTTGATGACTAGCGGGAGGGTACAGACCCAGTACTTC.